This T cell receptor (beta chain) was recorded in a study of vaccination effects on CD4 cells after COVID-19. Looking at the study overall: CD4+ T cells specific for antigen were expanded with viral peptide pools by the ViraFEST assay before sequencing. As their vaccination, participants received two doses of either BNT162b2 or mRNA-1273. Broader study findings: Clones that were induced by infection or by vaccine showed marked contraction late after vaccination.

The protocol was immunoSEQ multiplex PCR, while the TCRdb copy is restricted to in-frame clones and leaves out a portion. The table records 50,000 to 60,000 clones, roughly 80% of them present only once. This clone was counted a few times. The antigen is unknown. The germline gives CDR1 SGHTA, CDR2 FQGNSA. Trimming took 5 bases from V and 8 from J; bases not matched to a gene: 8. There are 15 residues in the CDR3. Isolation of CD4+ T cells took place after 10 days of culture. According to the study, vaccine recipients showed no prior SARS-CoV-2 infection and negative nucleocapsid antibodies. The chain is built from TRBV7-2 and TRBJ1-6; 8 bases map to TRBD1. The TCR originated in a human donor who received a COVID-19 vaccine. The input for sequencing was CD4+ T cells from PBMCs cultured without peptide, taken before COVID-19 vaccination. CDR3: CASSVDRGWDSPLHF. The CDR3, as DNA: TGTGCCAGCAGCGTCGACAGGGGCTGGGATTCACCCCTCCACTTT.